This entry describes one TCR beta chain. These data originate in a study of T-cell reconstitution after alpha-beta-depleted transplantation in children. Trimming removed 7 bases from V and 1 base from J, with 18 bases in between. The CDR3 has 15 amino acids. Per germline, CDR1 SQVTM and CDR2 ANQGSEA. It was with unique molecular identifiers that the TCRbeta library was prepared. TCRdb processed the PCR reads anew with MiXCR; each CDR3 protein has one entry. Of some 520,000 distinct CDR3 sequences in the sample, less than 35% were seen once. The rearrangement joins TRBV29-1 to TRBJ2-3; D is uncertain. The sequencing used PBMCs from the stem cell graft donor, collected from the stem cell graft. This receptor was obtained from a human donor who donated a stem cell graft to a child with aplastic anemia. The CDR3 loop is CSAFGPSWGTDTQYF. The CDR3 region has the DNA TGCAGCGCCTTCGGTCCCAGTTGGGGCACAGATACGCAGTATTTT.